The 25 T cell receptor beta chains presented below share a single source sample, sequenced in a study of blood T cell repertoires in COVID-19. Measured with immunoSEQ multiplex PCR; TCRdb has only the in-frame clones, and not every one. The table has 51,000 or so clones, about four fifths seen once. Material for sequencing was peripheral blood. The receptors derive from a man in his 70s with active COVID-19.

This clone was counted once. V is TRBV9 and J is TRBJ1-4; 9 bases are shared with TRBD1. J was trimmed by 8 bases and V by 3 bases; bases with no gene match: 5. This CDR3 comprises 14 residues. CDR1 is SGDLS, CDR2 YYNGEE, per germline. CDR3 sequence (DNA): TGTGCCAGCAGCGCAGGGACAGGGCGAGAAAAACTGTTTTTT. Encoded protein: CASSAGTGREKLFF.

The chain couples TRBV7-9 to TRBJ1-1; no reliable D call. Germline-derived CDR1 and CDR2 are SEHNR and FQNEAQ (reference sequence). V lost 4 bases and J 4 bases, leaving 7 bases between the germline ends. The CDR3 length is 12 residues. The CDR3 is CASSSYSTEAFF. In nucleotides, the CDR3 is TGTGCCAGCAGCTCGTACTCCACTGAAGCTTTCTTT.

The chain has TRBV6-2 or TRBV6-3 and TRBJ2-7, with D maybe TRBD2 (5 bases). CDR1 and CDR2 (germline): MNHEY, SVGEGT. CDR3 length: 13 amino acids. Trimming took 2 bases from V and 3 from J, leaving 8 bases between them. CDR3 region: CASSYRGYYEQYF. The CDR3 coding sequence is TGTGCCAGCAGTTACCGGGGTTACTACGAGCAGTACTTC.

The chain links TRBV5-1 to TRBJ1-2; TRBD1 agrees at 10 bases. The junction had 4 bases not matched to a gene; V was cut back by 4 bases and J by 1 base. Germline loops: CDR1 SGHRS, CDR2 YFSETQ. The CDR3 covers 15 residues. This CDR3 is CASSLGQGINYGYTF. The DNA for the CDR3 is TGCGCCAGCAGCCTGGGACAGGGGATTAACTATGGCTACACCTTC.

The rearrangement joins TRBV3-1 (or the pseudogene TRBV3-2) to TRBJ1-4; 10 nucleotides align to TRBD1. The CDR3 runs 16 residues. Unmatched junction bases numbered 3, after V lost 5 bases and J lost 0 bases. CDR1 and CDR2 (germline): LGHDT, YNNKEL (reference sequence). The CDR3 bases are TGTGCCAGCAGCGAGACAGGGGGCGCAACTAATGAAAAACTGTTTTTT. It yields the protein CASSETGGATNEKLFF.

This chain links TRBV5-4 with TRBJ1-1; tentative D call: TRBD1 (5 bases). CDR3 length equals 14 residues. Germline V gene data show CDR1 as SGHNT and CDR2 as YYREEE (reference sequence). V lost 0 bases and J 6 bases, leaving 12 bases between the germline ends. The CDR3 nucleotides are TGTGCCAGCAGCTTGGGGGAGGGGTTGGCTGAAGCTTTCTTT. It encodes CASSLGEGLAEAFF.

This CDR3 is CASGLVRTGGTEAFF. The CDR3 DNA is TGTGCTAGTGGTTTGGTCCGGACAGGGGGCACTGAAGCTTTCTTT. The chain recombines TRBV12-5 with TRBJ1-1, with 10 bases aligning to TRBD1. Germline V gene sequence: CDR1 LGHNT, CDR2 FRNRAP. V lost 0 bases, J lost 4 bases, and 2 bases stayed unmatched. This CDR3 has 15 amino acids.

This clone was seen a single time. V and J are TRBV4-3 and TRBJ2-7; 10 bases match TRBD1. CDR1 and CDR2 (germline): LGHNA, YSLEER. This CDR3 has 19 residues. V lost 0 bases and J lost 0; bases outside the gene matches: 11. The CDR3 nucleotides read TGCGCCAGCAGCCAAGAAGACAGGGGGCTACCGAGAAGCTCCTACGAGCAGTACTTC. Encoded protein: CASSQEDRGLPRSSYEQYF.

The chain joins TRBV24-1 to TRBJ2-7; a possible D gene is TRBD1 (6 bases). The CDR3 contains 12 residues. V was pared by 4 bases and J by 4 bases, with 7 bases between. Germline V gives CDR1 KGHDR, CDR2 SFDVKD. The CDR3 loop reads CATSDRGYEQYF. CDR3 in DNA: TGTGCCACCAGTGACAGGGGTTACGAGCAGTACTTC.

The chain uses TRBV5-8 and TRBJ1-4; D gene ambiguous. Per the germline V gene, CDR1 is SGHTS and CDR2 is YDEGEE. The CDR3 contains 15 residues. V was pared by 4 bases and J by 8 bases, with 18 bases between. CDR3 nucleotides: TGTGCCAGCAGCAAACCCCGGGTCTCGGAGGAAAAACTGTTTTTT. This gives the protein CASSKPRVSEEKLFF.

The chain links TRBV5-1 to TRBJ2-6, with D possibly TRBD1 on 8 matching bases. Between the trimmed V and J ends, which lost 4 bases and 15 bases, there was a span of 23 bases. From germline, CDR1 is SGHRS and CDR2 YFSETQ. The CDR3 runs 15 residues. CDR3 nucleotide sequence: TGCGCCAGCAGCCGGGGGGCAGGGGGCGCGGGTAGCCTGACTTTC. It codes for CASSRGAGGAGSLTF.

In DNA form, the CDR3 reads TGCGCCAGCAGCCAAGATCCAGGCATTAGCACAGATACGCAGTATTTT. Its protein is CASSQDPGISTDTQYF. The rearrangement links TRBV4-1 to TRBJ2-3, with unresolved D. Germline V gene data show CDR1 as MGHRA and CDR2 as YSYEKL. Deletions cut 0 bases from V and 0 bases from J, with 10 bases between. This CDR3 has 16 amino acids.

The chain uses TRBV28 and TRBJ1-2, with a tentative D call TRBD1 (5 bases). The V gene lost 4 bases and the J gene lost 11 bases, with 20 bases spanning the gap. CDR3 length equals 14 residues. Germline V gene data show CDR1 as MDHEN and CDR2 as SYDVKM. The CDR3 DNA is TGTGCCAGCAGTTGGGGGGGATCTTCCCCTGCGTACACCTTC. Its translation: CASSWGGSSPAYTF.

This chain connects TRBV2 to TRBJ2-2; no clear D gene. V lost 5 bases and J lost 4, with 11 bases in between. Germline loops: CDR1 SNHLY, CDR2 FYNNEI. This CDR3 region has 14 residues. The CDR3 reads CASSSPEATGELFF. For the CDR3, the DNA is TGTGCCAGCAGTTCGCCCGAGGCCACCGGGGAGCTGTTTTTT. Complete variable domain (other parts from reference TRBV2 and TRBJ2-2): EPEVTQTPSHQVTQMGQEVILRCVPISNHLYFYWYRQILGQKVEFLVSFYNNEISEKSEIFDDQFSVERPDGSNFTLKIRSTKLEDSAMYFCASSSPEATGELFFGEGSRLTVL.

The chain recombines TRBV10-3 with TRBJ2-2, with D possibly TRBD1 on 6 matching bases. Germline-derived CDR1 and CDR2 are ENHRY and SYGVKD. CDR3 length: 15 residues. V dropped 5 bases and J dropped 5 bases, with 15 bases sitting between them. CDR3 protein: CAISRGQGGTGELFF. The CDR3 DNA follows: TGTGCCATCAGTAGGGGACAAGGCGGGACCGGGGAGCTGTTTTTT.

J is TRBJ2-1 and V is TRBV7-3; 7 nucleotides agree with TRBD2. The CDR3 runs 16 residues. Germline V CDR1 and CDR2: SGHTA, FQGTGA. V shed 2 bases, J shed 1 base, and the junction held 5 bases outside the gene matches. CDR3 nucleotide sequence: TGTGCCAGCAGCTTAGCCCCCGGGGGGTCCTACAATGAGCAGTTCTTC. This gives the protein CASSLAPGGSYNEQFF.

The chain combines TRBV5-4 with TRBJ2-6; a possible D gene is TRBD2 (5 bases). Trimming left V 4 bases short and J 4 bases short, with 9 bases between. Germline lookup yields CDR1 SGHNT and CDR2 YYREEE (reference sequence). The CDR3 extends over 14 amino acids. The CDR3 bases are TGTGCCAGCAGCCGCGGGTCCGGGGCCAACGTCCTGACTTTC. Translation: CASSRGSGANVLTF.

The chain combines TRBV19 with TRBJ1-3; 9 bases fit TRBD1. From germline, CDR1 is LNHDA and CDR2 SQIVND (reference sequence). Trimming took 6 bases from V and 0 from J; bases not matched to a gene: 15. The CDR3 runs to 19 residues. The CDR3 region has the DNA TGTGCCAGTAGAGGGGGACAGGGACCCTACCTATCCTCTGGAAACACCATATATTTT. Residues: CASRGGQGPYLSSGNTIYF. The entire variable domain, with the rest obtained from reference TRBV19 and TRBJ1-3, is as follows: DGGITQSPKYLFRKEGQNVTLSCEQNLNHDAMYWYRQDPGQGLRLIYYSQIVNDFQKGDIAEGYSVSREKKESFPLTVTSAQKNPTAFYLCASRGGQGPYLSSGNTIYFGEGSWLTVV.

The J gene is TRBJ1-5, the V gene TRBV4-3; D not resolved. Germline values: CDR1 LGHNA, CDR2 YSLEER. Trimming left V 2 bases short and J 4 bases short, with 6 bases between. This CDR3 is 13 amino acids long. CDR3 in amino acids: CASSQYFNQPQHF. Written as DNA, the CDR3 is TGCGCCAGCAGCCAATATTTTAATCAGCCCCAGCATTTT.

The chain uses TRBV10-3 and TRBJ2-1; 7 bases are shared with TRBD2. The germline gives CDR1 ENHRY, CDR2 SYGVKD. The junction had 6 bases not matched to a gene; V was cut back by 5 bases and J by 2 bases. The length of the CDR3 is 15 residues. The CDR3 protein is CAISSLAATYNEQFF. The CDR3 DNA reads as TGTGCCATCAGTTCCCTAGCGGCTACCTACAATGAGCAGTTCTTC.

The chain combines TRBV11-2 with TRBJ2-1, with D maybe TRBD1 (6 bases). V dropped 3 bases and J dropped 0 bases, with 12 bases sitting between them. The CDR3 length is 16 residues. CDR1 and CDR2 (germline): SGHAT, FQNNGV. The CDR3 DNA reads TGTGCCAGCAGCTTTCGCCCGGACAGCTCCTACAATGAGCAGTTCTTC. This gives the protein CASSFRPDSSYNEQFF.

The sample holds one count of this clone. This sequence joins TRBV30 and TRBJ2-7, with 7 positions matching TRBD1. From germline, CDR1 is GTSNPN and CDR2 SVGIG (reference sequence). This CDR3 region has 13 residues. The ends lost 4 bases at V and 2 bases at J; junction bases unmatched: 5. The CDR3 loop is CAWTWDSAYEQYF. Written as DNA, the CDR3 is TGTGCCTGGACATGGGACAGCGCCTACGAGCAGTACTTC.

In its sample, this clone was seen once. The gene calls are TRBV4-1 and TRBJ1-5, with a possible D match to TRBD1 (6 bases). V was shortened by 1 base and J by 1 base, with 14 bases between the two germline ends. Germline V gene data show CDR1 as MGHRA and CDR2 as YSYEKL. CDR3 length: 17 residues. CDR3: CASSQGATGNSNQPQHF. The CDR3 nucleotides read TGCGCCAGCAGCCAAGGGGCGACAGGTAACAGCAATCAGCCCCAGCATTTT.

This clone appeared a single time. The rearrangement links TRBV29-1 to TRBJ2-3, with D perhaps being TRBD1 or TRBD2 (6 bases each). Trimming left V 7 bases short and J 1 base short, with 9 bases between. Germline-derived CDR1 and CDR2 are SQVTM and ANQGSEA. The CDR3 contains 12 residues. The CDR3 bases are TGCAGCGGGGGGGCAGGCACAGATACGCAGTATTTT. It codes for CSGGAGTDTQYF.

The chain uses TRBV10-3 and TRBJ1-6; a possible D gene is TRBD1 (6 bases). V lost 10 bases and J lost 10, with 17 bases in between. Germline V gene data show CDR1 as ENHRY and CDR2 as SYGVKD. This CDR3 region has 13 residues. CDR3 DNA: TGTGCCAGCAAGGGACATCTCGAATCACCCCTCCACTTT. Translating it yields CASKGHLESPLHF.